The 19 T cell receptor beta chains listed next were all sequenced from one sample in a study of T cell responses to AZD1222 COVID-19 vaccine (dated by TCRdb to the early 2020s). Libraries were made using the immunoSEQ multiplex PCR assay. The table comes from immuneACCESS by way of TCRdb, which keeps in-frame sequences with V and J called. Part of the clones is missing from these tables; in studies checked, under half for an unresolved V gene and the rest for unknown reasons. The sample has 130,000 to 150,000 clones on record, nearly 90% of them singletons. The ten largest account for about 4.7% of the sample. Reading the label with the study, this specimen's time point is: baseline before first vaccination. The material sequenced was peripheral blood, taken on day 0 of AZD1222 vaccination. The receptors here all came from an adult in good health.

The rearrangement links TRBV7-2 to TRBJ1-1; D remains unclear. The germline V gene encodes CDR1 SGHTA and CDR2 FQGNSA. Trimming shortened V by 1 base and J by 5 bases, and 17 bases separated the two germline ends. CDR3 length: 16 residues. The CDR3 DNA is TGTGCCAGCAGCTTAGTAAGTACAACCTTGAGGACTGAAGCTTTCTTT. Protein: CASSLVSTTLRTEAFF.

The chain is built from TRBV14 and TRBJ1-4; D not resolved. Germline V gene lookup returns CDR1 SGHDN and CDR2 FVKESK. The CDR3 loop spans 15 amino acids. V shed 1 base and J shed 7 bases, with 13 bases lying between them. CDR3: CASSQGYVAGEKLFF. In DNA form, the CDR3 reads TGTGCCAGCAGCCAAGGGTACGTGGCCGGTGAAAAACTGTTTTTT.

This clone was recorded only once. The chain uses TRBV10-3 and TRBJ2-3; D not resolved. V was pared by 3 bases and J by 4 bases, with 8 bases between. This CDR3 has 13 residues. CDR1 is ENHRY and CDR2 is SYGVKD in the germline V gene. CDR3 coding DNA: TGTGCCATCAGTGAATTGGGCCCAGATACGCAGTATTTT. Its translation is CAISELGPDTQYF.

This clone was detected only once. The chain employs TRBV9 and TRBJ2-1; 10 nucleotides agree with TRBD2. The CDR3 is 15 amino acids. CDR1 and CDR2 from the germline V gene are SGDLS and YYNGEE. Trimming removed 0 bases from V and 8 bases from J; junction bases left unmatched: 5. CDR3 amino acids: CASSVGSGRDHEQFF. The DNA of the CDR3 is TGTGCCAGCAGCGTAGGAAGCGGGAGGGATCATGAGCAGTTCTTC.

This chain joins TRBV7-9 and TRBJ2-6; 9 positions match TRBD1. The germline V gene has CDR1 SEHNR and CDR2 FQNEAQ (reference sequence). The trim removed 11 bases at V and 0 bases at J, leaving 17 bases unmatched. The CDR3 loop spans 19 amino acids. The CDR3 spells CAVNQFGTGLDSGANVLTF. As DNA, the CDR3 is TGTGCCGTCAACCAGTTTGGGACAGGGCTAGACTCTGGGGCCAACGTCCTGACTTTC.

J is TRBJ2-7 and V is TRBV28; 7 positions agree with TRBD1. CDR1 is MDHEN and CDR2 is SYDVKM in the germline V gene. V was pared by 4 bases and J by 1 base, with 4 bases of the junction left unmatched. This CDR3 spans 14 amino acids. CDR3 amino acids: CASSSGTASYEQYF. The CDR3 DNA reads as TGTGCCAGCAGTTCAGGGACAGCTTCCTACGAGCAGTACTTC.

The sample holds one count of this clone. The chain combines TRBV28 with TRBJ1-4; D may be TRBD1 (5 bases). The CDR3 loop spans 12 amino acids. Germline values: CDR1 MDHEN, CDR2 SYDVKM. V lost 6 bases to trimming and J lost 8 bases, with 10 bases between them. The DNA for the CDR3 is TGTGCCAGCAGGGGGGGTTTAGAAAAACTGTTTTTT. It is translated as CASRGGLEKLFF.

The CDR3 reads CASQQGSGNTIYF. The CDR3 DNA reads TGTGCCAGCCAACAGGGCTCTGGAAACACCATATATTTT. This chain connects TRBV5-6 to TRBJ1-3; D is possibly TRBD1 (6 bases). Germline CDR1 is SGHDT and CDR2 is YYEEEE. The V end lost 7 bases, the J end lost 0 bases, and 8 bases lay between the germline ends. The CDR3 length is 13 residues.

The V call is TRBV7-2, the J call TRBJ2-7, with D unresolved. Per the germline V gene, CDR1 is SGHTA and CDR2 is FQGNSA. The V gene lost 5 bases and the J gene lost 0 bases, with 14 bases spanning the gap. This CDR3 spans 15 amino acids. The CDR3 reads CASSPDPGFSYEQYF. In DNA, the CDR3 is TGTGCCAGCAGCCCAGACCCCGGATTCTCCTACGAGCAGTACTTC.

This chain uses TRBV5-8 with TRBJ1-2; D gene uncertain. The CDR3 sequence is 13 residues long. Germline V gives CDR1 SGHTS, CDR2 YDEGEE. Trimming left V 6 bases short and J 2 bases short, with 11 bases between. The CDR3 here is CASNFPVNYGYTF. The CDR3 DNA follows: TGTGCCAGCAACTTCCCGGTCAACTATGGCTACACCTTC.

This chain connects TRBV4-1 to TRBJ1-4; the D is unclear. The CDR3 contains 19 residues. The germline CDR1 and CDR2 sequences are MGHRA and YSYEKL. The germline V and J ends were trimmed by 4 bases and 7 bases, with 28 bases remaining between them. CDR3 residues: CASSRVTLITGSRVEKLFF. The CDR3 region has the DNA TGCGCCAGCAGCCGAGTGACTCTTATTACTGGATCTCGAGTTGAAAAACTGTTTTTT.

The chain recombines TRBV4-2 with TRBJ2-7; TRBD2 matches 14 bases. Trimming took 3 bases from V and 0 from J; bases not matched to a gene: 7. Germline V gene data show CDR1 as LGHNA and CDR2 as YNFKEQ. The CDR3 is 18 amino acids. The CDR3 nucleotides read TGTGCCAGCAGCCAGGCGGGACTAGCGGGAGTCCTCTCCTACGAGCAGTACTTC. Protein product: CASSQAGLAGVLSYEQYF.

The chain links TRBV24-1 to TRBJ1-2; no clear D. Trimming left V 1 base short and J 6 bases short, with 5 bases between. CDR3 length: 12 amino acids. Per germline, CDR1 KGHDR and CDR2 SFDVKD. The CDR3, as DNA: TGTGCCACCAGTGATTTCCAGGATGGCTACACCTTC. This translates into CATSDFQDGYTF.

CDR3 nucleotide sequence: TGTGCCAGCATAATGGGAGGGACCACTGAAGCTTTCTTT. Its translation is CASIMGGTTEAFF. The rearrangement joins TRBV28 to TRBJ1-1; maybe TRBD1 (5 bases). Per the germline V gene, CDR1 is MDHEN and CDR2 is SYDVKM. The V and J ends lost 7 bases and 4 bases respectively, with 13 bases between them. The CDR3 is 13 amino acids.

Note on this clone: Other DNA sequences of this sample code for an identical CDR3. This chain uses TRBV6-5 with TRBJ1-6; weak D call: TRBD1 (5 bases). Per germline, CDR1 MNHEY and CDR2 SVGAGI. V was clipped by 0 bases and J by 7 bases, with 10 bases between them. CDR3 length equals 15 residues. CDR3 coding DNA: TGTGCCAGCAGTTACTCCGGGACGGGGAATTCACCCCTCCACTTT. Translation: CASSYSGTGNSPLHF.

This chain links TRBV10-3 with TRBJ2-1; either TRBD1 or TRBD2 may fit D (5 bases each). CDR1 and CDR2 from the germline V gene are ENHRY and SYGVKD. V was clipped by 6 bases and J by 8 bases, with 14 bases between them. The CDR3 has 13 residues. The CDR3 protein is CAISRDRRDEQFF. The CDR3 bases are TGTGCCATCAGCCGGGACCGACGGGATGAGCAGTTCTTC.

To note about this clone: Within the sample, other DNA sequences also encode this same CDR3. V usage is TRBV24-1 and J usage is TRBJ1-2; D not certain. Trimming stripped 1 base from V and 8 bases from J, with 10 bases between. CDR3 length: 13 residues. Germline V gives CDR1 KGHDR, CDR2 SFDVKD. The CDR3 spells CATSDLRGRGYTF. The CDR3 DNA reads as TGTGCCACCAGTGATTTACGGGGAAGGGGCTACACCTTC.

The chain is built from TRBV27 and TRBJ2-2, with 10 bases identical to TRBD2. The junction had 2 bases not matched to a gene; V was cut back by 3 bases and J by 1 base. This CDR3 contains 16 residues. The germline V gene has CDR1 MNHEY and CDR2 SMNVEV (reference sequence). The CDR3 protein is CASSFWTSGNTGELFF. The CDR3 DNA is TGTGCCAGCAGTTTTTGGACTAGCGGGAACACCGGGGAGCTGTTTTTT.

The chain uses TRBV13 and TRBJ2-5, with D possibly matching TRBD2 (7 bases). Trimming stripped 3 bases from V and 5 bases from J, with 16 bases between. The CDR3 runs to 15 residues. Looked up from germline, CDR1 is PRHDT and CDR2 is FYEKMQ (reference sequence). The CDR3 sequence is CASSFRGGEGETQYF. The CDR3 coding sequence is TGTGCCAGCAGCTTCCGAGGGGGGGAAGGCGAGACCCAGTACTTC.